This TCR beta chain emerged from a study of cytomegalovirus exposure and HLA in healthy donors. Turning to the study itself: Among around 170 million T cells, an earlier analysis found 120 million or so unique TCR beta sequences.

The CDR3 spans 14 residues. Losses at the gene ends were 5 bases for V and 3 bases for J; bases not matched to a gene: 3. Germline V gene data show CDR1 as SGHTA and CDR2 as FQGNSA. About this clone: No antigen is known for it.

Primers for the PCR totalled 60 Vbeta and 13 Jbeta. Produced via immunoSEQ multiplex PCR; TCRdb's table is partial and in-frame only. The data show approximately 150,000 clones, over 65% seen once. Study results and limitations: Whilst most TCR sequences proved rare, a subset of public TCRs occurred across many donors. A link between a missense DCLRE1C variant and TCR beta V- and J-gene trimming emerged from a later analysis.

The chain carries TRBV7-2 and TRBJ2-7; 11 positions agree with TRBD1. The sequence was obtained from a male donor in good health and CMV-seronegative. The specimen sequenced was PBMCs. CDR3 residues: CASSPGTGGYEQYF. The CDR3 DNA is TGTGCCAGCAGCCCCGGGACAGGGGGCTACGAGCAGTACTTC.